Presented here are 20 T cell receptor beta chains from one specimen sequenced in a study of shared T cell receptors in the human thymus. The repertoire was sequenced with immunoSEQ multiplex PCR; TCRdb's copy has only in-frame clones and lacks some. The data hold a few hundred thousand clones, with 85% to 95% observed a single time. The sequenced sample consisted of thymocytes. The receptors originated from a human donor.

The rearrangement joins TRBV5-1 to TRBJ2-7, with TRBD2 matching 14 bases. The CDR3 is 18 residues long. The germline V gene encodes CDR1 SGHRS and CDR2 YFSETQ. With V trimmed by 3 bases and J by 6 bases, 14 bases remained unmatched. The CDR3 DNA reads as TGCGCCAGCAGCTCAGAGGGACTAGCGGGAGTAGGATTCGCCGAGCAGTACTTC. Protein product: CASSSEGLAGVGFAEQYF.

The rearrangement uses TRBV28 and TRBJ1-1, with D uncertain. The CDR3 has 12 amino acids. Germline assignment: CDR1 MDHEN and CDR2 SYDVKM. Trimming shortened V by 5 bases and J by 11 bases, and 15 bases separated the two germline ends. The CDR3 spells CASSRTGFNAFF. The DNA of the CDR3 is TGTGCCAGCAGTCGGACGGGGTTTAATGCTTTCTTT.

V gene TRBV7-9 combines with J gene TRBJ1-4, with 11 bases that match TRBD1. Germline CDR1 reads SEHNR; CDR2 reads FQNEAQ (reference sequence). V shed 1 base, J shed 8 bases, and the junction held 15 bases outside the gene matches. This CDR3 has 19 residues. The CDR3: CASSLGTGGHSPLWEKLFF. Written as DNA, the CDR3 is TGTGCCAGCAGCTTAGGGACAGGGGGCCATTCCCCTCTATGGGAAAAACTGTTTTTT.

The chain combines TRBV11-3 with TRBJ2-3, with 8 bases identical to TRBD2. The ends lost 1 base at V and 0 bases at J; junction bases unmatched: 9. Germline V gene sequence: CDR1 SGHNT, CDR2 YENEEA. CDR3 length equals 18 residues. As DNA, the CDR3 is TGTGCCAGCAGCTTAGGAGGCCCGACTAGCGCAAGCACAGATACGCAGTATTTT. This gives the protein CASSLGGPTSASTDTQYF.

The CDR3 DNA reads TGTGCCAGCAGCCAAGATGGGGGCACAGATACGCAGTATTTT. Protein sequence: CASSQDGGTDTQYF. The chain couples TRBV14 to TRBJ2-3; D gene ambiguous. V shed 0 bases and J shed 1 base, with 5 bases lying between them. The germline gives CDR1 SGHDN, CDR2 FVKESK. The CDR3 consists of 14 residues.

This rearrangement joins TRBV9 to TRBJ2-7; TRBD2 aligns across 8 bases. The V gene end was trimmed by 5 bases and the J gene end by 2 bases; junction bases not matched to a gene: 9. CDR1 and CDR2 from the germline V gene are SGDLS and YYNGEE. The CDR3 is 15 residues long. The CDR3 is CASRWREDSTYEQYF. CDR3 coding DNA: TGTGCCAGCAGGTGGCGGGAGGATTCCACCTACGAGCAGTACTTC.

This chain links TRBV4-2 with TRBJ2-7; 9 bases are a match to TRBD2. The CDR3 covers 18 residues. V shed 0 bases and J 2 bases; nucleotides not matched to a gene: 11. Germline V lookup: CDR1 LGHNA, CDR2 YNFKEQ. As DNA, the CDR3 is TGTGCCAGCAGCCAAGATGCGGGAGGGGTGGGCAGAGCCTACGAGCAGTACTTC. Encoded protein: CASSQDAGGVGRAYEQYF.

V gene TRBV11-2 combines with J gene TRBJ1-1; no firm D call. In germline, CDR1 is SGHAT, CDR2 FQNNGV. This CDR3 comprises 15 residues. The germline V and J ends were trimmed by 5 bases and 6 bases, with 19 bases remaining between them. The CDR3 here is CASSPKTPKVPEAFF. The DNA of the CDR3 is TGTGCCAGCAGCCCCAAGACACCTAAGGTGCCTGAAGCTTTCTTT.

The sample holds a few counts of this clone. The chain combines TRBV9 with TRBJ2-5; tentative D call: TRBD1 (5 bases). Germline values: CDR1 SGDLS, CDR2 YYNGEE. Trimming took off 0 bases at V and 4 bases at J, with 10 bases between the two ends. This CDR3 comprises 14 residues. CDR3 in amino acids: CASSVEPQVETQYF. The CDR3 bases are TGTGCCAGCAGCGTAGAACCACAGGTAGAGACCCAGTACTTC.

This sequence joins TRBV14 and TRBJ2-3, with D possibly matching TRBD1 (6 bases). Germline CDR1 and CDR2: SGHDN and FVKESK. The V and J ends lost 0 bases and 4 bases respectively, with 11 bases between them. The CDR3 spans 15 residues. DNA of the CDR3: TGTGCCAGCAGCCAAGAGGCGGACAGTGCAGATACGCAGTATTTT. Translating it yields CASSQEADSADTQYF.

V usage is TRBV10-2 and J usage is TRBJ1-1; no firm D call. This CDR3 contains 14 residues. Trimming cost V 2 bases and J 0 bases, with 7 bases left between them. Germline CDR1 reads WSHSY; CDR2 reads SAAADI. CDR3 DNA: TGCGCCAGCAGTGAGGAGGGCCTGAACACTGAAGCTTTCTTT. It translates to CASSEEGLNTEAFF.

The chain recombines TRBV7-7 with TRBJ2-5; the match to TRBD2 covers 12 bases. The V and J ends lost 1 base and 4 bases, in that order; junction bases with no gene match: 16. The germline V gene encodes CDR1 SSHAT and CDR2 FNYEAQ (reference sequence). There are 20 residues in the CDR3. DNA for the CDR3: TGTGCCAGCAGCTTAGTTCTGTCTAGCGGGAGGGGGACCCTAGGAGAGACCCAGTACTTC. It codes for CASSLVLSSGRGTLGETQYF. Full variable domain (outside the CDR3, taken from reference TRBV7-7 and TRBJ2-5): GAGVSQSPRYKVTKRGQDVTLRCDPISSHATLYWYQQALGQGPEFLTYFNYEAQPDKSGLPSDRFSAERPEGSISTLTIQRTEQRDSAMYRCASSLVLSSGRGTLGETQYFGPGTRLLVL.

The chain recombines TRBV6-6 with TRBJ1-1; the D gene is possibly TRBD1 (6 bases). This CDR3 is built from 13 residues. Germline V gene sequence: CDR1 MNHNY, CDR2 SVGAGI (reference sequence). V was cut by 7 bases and J by 4 bases, with 13 bases left in between. The CDR3 loop reads CASTLTGFTEAFF. CDR3 in DNA: TGTGCCAGCACCCTTACAGGGTTCACTGAAGCTTTCTTT.

The rearrangement joins TRBV5-1 to TRBJ2-5; the match to TRBD2 covers 9 bases. The germline gives CDR1 SGHRS, CDR2 YFSETQ. The ends lost 6 bases at V and 1 base at J; junction bases unmatched: 7. CDR3 length: 15 residues. The CDR3 is CASTRGTSSQETQYF. The CDR3 DNA follows: TGCGCCAGCACCCGCGGGACTAGCTCCCAAGAGACCCAGTACTTC.

The chain is built from TRBV5-1 and TRBJ1-1, with TRBD1 as a possible D gene (5 bases). CDR1 and CDR2 (germline): SGHRS, YFSETQ. Trimming left V 0 bases short and J 3 bases short, with 15 bases between. The CDR3 length is 16 residues. The CDR3 here is CASSLVRGAGDTEAFF. The CDR3 DNA reads TGCGCCAGCAGCTTGGTTCGGGGCGCTGGAGACACTGAAGCTTTCTTT.

The genes are TRBV18 and TRBJ2-1, with 15 bases fitting TRBD2. This CDR3 contains 17 residues. Per germline, CDR1 KGHSH and CDR2 LQKENI. V shed 4 bases and J 3 bases; nucleotides not matched to a gene: 4. The CDR3 here is CASSRRTSGRDYNEQFF. CDR3 coding DNA: TGTGCCAGCTCACGAAGGACTAGCGGGAGGGACTACAATGAGCAGTTCTTC.

This rearrangement joins TRBV11-2 to TRBJ1-4, with D unclear. The CDR3 is 14 amino acids. Germline V CDR1 and CDR2: SGHAT, FQNNGV. Trimming left V 0 bases short and J 4 bases short, with 6 bases between. In nucleotides, the CDR3 is TGTGCCAGCAGCTTAGATGGGAGTAATGAAAAACTGTTTTTT. It yields the protein CASSLDGSNEKLFF.

V gene TRBV7-2 combines with J gene TRBJ2-5; D possibly corresponds to TRBD2 (8 bases). V was cut by 10 bases and J by 0 bases, with 15 bases left in between. The CDR3 runs to 14 residues. The germline gives CDR1 SGHTA, CDR2 FQGNSA. The CDR3 nucleotides read TGTGCCACTACCGGGAGGGGGCACCAAGAGACCCAGTACTTC. It is translated as CATTGRGHQETQYF. The whole variable domain, filled in from reference TRBV7-2 and TRBJ2-5, reads GAGVSQSPSNKVTEKGKDVELRCDPISGHTALYWYRQSLGQGLEFLIYFQGNSAPDKSGLPSDRFSAERTGGSVSTLTIQRTQQEDSAVYLCATTGRGHQETQYFGPGTRLLVL.

CDR3 DNA: TGTGCCAGCAGTTTTGGGGTTCCTAGCGGACTAGTCAATGAGCAGTTCTTC. Protein: CASSFGVPSGLVNEQFF. This chain links TRBV27 with TRBJ2-1; TRBD2 matches at 7 bases. The germline V gene encodes CDR1 MNHEY and CDR2 SMNVEV (reference sequence). The trim removed 3 bases at V and 6 bases at J, leaving 14 bases unmatched. This CDR3 region has 17 residues.

The rearrangement uses TRBV4-3 and TRBJ2-1; 8 positions match TRBD2. Unmatched junction bases numbered 10, after V lost 0 bases and J lost 0 bases. The germline gives CDR1 LGHNA, CDR2 YSLEER. This CDR3 has 19 amino acids. The chain's CDR3 is CASSQELAPGTSSYNEQFF. CDR3 DNA: TGCGCCAGCAGCCAAGAATTGGCACCAGGGACTAGCTCCTACAATGAGCAGTTCTTC.